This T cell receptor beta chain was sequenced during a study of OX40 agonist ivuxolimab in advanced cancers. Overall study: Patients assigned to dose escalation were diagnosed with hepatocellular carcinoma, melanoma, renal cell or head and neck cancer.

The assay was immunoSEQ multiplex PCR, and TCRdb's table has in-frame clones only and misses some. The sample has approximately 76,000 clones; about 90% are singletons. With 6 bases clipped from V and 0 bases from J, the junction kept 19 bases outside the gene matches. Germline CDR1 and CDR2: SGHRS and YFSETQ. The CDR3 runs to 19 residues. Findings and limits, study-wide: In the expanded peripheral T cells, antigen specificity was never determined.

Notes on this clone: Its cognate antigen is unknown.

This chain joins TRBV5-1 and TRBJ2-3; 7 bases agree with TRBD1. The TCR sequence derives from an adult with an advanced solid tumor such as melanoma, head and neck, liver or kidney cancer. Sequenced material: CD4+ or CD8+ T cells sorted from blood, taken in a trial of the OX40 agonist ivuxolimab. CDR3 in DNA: TGCGCCAGCACTCCGGCCGGGACAGCCTTTTCCACTAGCACAGATACGCAGTATTTT. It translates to CASTPAGTAFSTSTDTQYF. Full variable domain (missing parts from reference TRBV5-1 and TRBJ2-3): KAGVTQTPRYLIKTRGQQVTLSCSPISGHRSVSWYQQTPGQGLQFLFEYFSETQRNKGNFPGRFSGRQFSNSRSEMNVSTLELGDSALYLCASTPAGTAFSTSTDTQYFGPGTRLTVL.